The rows below give T cell receptor beta chains drawn from one sample of a study of cytomegalovirus exposure and HLA in healthy donors. Assay used: immunoSEQ multiplex PCR; TCRdb lists only in-frame clones, some missing. Found here are around 96,000 clones, 80% of them singletons; the top ten hold approximately 2%. Specimen: PBMCs. These receptor sequences come from a young man in good health and CMV-seronegative. Both conserved end residues are part of each CDR3. D genes are given only for firm matches. Not every row has a clone size; where given, it reads once, few, many or a size class.

J gene,V gene,clone size,D gene,CDR3 DNA,CDR3 protein
TRBJ1-1,TRBV19,NA,NA,TGTGCCAGTAGTAACAGGGCTGACACTGAAGCTTTCTTT,CASSNRADTEAFF
TRBJ1-5,TRBV12-5,NA,NA,TGTGCTAGTGCCCAGACAAGTTATAGCAATCAGCCCCAGCATTTT,CASAQTSYSNQPQHF
TRBJ1-5,TRBV6-5,NA,NA,TGTGCCAGCAGTTACGGACTGGGTCAGCCCCAGCATTTT,CASSYGLGQPQHF
TRBJ1-3,TRBV6-1,NA,TRBD1,TGTGCCAGCAGTGCGGACAGGTCCTCTGGAAACACCATATATTTT,CASSADRSSGNTIYF
TRBJ1-4,TRBV5-4,NA,TRBD1,TGTGCCAGCAGCTCTAGGGGGCAGCCCGCCAAGGCTAATGAAAAACTGTTTTTT,CASSSRGQPAKANEKLFF
TRBJ2-3,TRBV7-6,NA,TRBD1,TGTGCCAGCAGCTCGGACAGGGGAACAGATACGCAGTATTTT,CASSSDRGTDTQYF
TRBJ2-5,TRBV5-6,NA,TRBD2,TGTGCCAGCAGCTGGACGGCTAGCGGTTACCAAGAGACCCAGTACTTC,CASSWTASGYQETQYF
TRBJ2-7,TRBV14,few,NA,TGTGCCAGCAGCCAAGCAAGGACGGGAGACGAGCAGTACTTC,CASSQARTGDEQYF
TRBJ1-6,TRBV7-2,NA,NA,TGTGCCAGCAGCGTCCAGGGCTCCTATAATTCACCCCTCCACTTT,CASSVQGSYNSPLHF
TRBJ1-4,TRBV6-5,NA,NA,TGTGCCAGCTCAAATGCGGGCGAAAAACTGTTTTTT,CASSNAGEKLFF
TRBJ2-1,TRBV5-1,NA,TRBD1,TGCGCCAGCAGCTTGGGGGGACAGGGGATCAATGAGCAGTTCTTC,CASSLGGQGINEQFF
TRBJ2-1,TRBV19,NA,TRBD2,TGTGCCAGTAGTATTATCGGGACTAGCAACAATGAGCAGTTCTTC,CASSIIGTSNNEQFF
TRBJ2-1,TRBV5-1,NA,TRBD1,TGCGCCAGCAGCCCGGGCGCGACAGGGGACAATGAGCAGTTCTTC,CASSPGATGDNEQFF
TRBJ1-1,TRBV5-4,once,TRBD1,TGTGCCAGCACCCTCCTGGACAGGGAGGCTGAAGCTTTCTTT,CASTLLDREAEAFF
TRBJ2-5,TRBV5-1,NA,NA,TGCGCCAGCAGCTTTGGAGGCAATCAAGAGACCCAGTACTTC,CASSFGGNQETQYF
TRBJ2-7,TRBV14,NA,TRBD2,TGTGCCAGCAGCCGTTCTAGCGGGGGGATCTACGAGCAGTACTTC,CASSRSSGGIYEQYF
TRBJ2-7,TRBV6-5,NA,TRBD2,TGTGCCAGCAGCCCCCCGGGAGGATACGAGCAGTACTTC,CASSPPGGYEQYF
TRBJ2-3,TRBV7-9,NA,NA,TGTGCCAGCAGCCGCACTGAAGGAGCAGATACGCAGTATTTT,CASSRTEGADTQYF
TRBJ1-1,TRBV19,NA,NA,TGTGCCAGTAGTATGACTTCCAGGGGTTTAAACACTGAAGCTTTCTTT,CASSMTSRGLNTEAFF
TRBJ2-7,TRBV5-4,NA,TRBD1,TGTGCCAGCAGCCGACAGGGCCTTCACACCTACGAGCAGTACTTC,CASSRQGLHTYEQYF
TRBJ2-1,TRBV11-2,NA,NA,TGTGCCAGCAGCTCCTGGGAGGGGGTCTCCTACAATGAGCAGTTCTTC,CASSSWEGVSYNEQFF
TRBJ2-1,TRBV4-2,once,TRBD2,TGTGCCAGCAGCCACGATCCGAGGGAGGGAGGAGACGTTGACAATGAGCAGTTCTTC,CASSHDPREGGDVDNEQFF
TRBJ1-2,TRBV7-9,NA,NA,TGTGCCAGCGGACGGACAGACACAAATGGCTACACCTTC,CASGRTDTNGYTF
TRBJ2-1,TRBV19,NA,TRBD1,TGTGCCAGTAACCCGGGACAGCCTAACAATGAGCAGTTCTTC,CASNPGQPNNEQFF
TRBJ2-1,TRBV7-2,few,TRBD2,TGTGCCAGCAGCTTAGAGGGGACTAGCGGCTATAATGAGCAGTTCTTC,CASSLEGTSGYNEQFF
TRBJ2-7,TRBV6-5,NA,NA,TGTGCCAGCAGTTACGGTAGCTACTACGAGCAGTACTTC,CASSYGSYYEQYF
TRBJ1-2,TRBV7-7,NA,TRBD1,TGTGCCAGCAGACAATTGGGGGGACAGGGAGACACCTTC,CASRQLGGQGDTF
TRBJ1-2,TRBV7-9,NA,TRBD1,TGTGCCAGCAGCTGGGGGACAGAGGGAGGTGGCTACACCTTC,CASSWGTEGGGYTF
TRBJ2-7,TRBV11-2,NA,NA,TGTGCCAGCAGCAACCGATTGGGACTTTACGAGCAGTACTTC,CASSNRLGLYEQYF
TRBJ2-3,TRBV7-9,NA,TRBD2,TGTTCCAGCAGCTTAGCGCCCTTGGCGGGGGGGGATACGCAGTATTTT,CSSSLAPLAGGDTQYF
TRBJ1-2,TRBV10-3,NA,TRBD1,TGTGCCATCACCCTGGGACAGGGTGAACATGGCTATGGCTACACCTTC,CAITLGQGEHGYGYTF
TRBJ2-7,TRBV9,NA,TRBD1,TGTGCCAGCAGCGTAGTAGAGACAGGGCCCCACGAGCAGTACTTC,CASSVVETGPHEQYF
TRBJ1-1,TRBV27,NA,TRBD1,TGTGCCAGCAGTTTACGAGGGACAGCGAACACTGAAGCTTTCTTT,CASSLRGTANTEAFF
TRBJ2-2,TRBV19,once,TRBD2,TGTGCCAGTAGTATAAGCGGGGGGCCCGGGGAGCTGTTTTTT,CASSISGGPGELFF
TRBJ2-3,TRBV11-3,NA,TRBD2,TGTGCCAGCAGCTTCGGGGGGAGCACAGATACGCAGTATTTT,CASSFGGSTDTQYF
TRBJ2-5,TRBV29-1,NA,NA,TGCAGCGTTGAAGACTGGCTTCAAGAGACCCAGTACTTC,CSVEDWLQETQYF
TRBJ1-1,TRBV7-9,NA,NA,TGTGCCAGCAGCTTAGAGTCCATAAAAGGGGCTGAAGCTTTCTTT,CASSLESIKGAEAFF
TRBJ2-7,TRBV30,NA,NA,TGTGCCTGGGACGCGCAGGGCGGCGAGCAGTACTTC,CAWDAQGGEQYF
TRBJ2-1,TRBV2,NA,TRBD2,TGTGCCAGCGTACCTAGCGGGGGGGCCGGTGAGCAGTTCTTC,CASVPSGGAGEQFF
TRBJ1-1,TRBV27,NA,NA,TGTGCCAGCAGTTTTGTTGGGGCGACTGAAGCTTCCTTT,CASSFVGATEASF
TRBJ1-2,TRBV6-1,NA,NA,TGTGCCACCATTAGCCTGGGGCTTAACTATGGCTACACCTTC,CATISLGLNYGYTF
TRBJ1-2,TRBV4-1,NA,NA,TGCGCCAGCAGCCAAGAAACGATGGGTCCCCGAGGTAGCTACACCTTC,CASSQETMGPRGSYTF
TRBJ2-1,TRBV19,NA,TRBD2,TGTGCCAGTAGCACCGGGACTAGTCAGATGAGCTCCTACAATGAGCAGTTCTTC,CASSTGTSQMSSYNEQFF
TRBJ1-1,TRBV4-2,NA,NA,TGTGCCAGCAGCCAAGATCTTGCGGGCCCCTTGAACACTGAAGCTTTCTTT,CASSQDLAGPLNTEAFF
TRBJ1-3,TRBV7-9,NA,TRBD1,TGTGCCAGCGTAACAGGGGGCCCTCTACAAAGGAACACCATATATTTT,CASVTGGPLQRNTIYF
TRBJ2-7,TRBV2,few,TRBD1,TGTGCCAGCAGAGAGGACAGGGCCTCCTACGAGCAGTACTTC,CASREDRASYEQYF
TRBJ2-7,TRBV6-5,once,NA,TGTGCCAGCAGTTACCGGACTGGGGACTACGAGCAGTACTTC,CASSYRTGDYEQYF
TRBJ2-7,TRBV23-1,NA,NA,TGCGCCAGCAGTCAATCTGGGCAGGGATTAGATGGGCAGTACTTC,CASSQSGQGLDGQYF
TRBJ2-4,TRBV19,NA,TRBD1,TGTGCCAGTAGTATTAGGACAGGGAACATTCAGTACTTC,CASSIRTGNIQYF
TRBJ1-1,TRBV2,NA,NA,TGTGCCAGCAGGTTATTGAACACTGAAGCTTTCTTT,CASRLLNTEAFF
TRBJ1-6,TRBV6-4,NA,TRBD1,TGTGCCAGCAGTGCAAGTCAGGGGGCCTCACCCCTCCACTTT,CASSASQGASPLHF
TRBJ1-5,TRBV2,NA,TRBD1,TGTGCCAGCAGAGGGACAGGGGCATTGAATCAGCCCCAGCATTTT,CASRGTGALNQPQHF
TRBJ2-7,TRBV4-2,NA,TRBD1,TGTGCCAGCAGCCAAGAGGCCGGGACAGGGGGCTACGAGCAGTACTTC,CASSQEAGTGGYEQYF